These 29 T cell receptor beta chains were sequenced from one sample in a study of neurological immune-mediated disorders. TCRdb processed the 5' RACE reads anew with MiXCR; each CDR3 protein has one entry. Of 40,000 to 55,000 distinct CDR3 sequences listed, over 5.5% were seen once; the top ten hold roughly 1.4%. The sample consisted of CD4+ T cells from blood. The receptors were gathered from a woman between 18 and 29 years old with multiple sclerosis.

In DNA, the CDR3 is TGTGCCAGCAGCCCTGGGACAGGGGGCAACTATGGCTACACCTTC. The encoded protein is CASSPGTGGNYGYTF. The rearrangement uses TRBV28 and TRBJ1-2, with 12 positions matching TRBD1. CDR1 and CDR2 from the germline V gene are MDHEN and SYDVKM. With V trimmed by 6 bases and J by 2 bases, 4 bases remained unmatched. The CDR3 spans 15 residues.

This clonotype was observed at least ten times. This chain uses TRBV12-3 or TRBV12-4 with TRBJ1-6, with 8 bases lining up with TRBD1. The CDR3 covers 16 residues. The V and J ends lost 6 bases and 5 bases, in that order; junction bases with no gene match: 9. Written as DNA, the CDR3 is TGTGCCAGCAGCCCTGGACAGGGAGGGAATAATTCACCCCTCCACTTT. The encoded protein is CASSPGQGGNNSPLHF.

This clonotype was seen ten or more times. The chain recombines TRBV6-5 with TRBJ1-1; no clear D gene. Germline V gene data show CDR1 as MNHEY and CDR2 as SVGAGI. The V end was cut by 6 bases, the J end by 14 bases, with 19 bases between. The length of the CDR3 is 12 residues. DNA for the CDR3: TGTGCCAGCAGGAATGTGCCGTTCGATGCGTTCTTT. Translating it yields CASRNVPFDAFF.

This clonotype was counted many times. This sequence joins TRBV18 and TRBJ1-6; D gene uncertain. CDR1 is KGHSH, CDR2 LQKENI, per germline. Trimming took 0 bases from V and 7 from J, leaving 10 bases between them. The CDR3 is 15 amino acids. The CDR3, as DNA: TGTGCCAGCTCACCACCGCGGCAGCAGAATTCACCCCTCCACTTT. Translated, it gives CASSPPRQQNSPLHF.

In this sample, this clonotype turned up many times. This sequence joins TRBV20-1 and TRBJ2-3; 7 bases are a match to TRBD1. Germline V CDR1 and CDR2: DFQATT, SNEGSKA (reference sequence). The trim removed 5 bases at V and 4 bases at J, leaving 12 bases unmatched. The CDR3 has 15 amino acids. CDR3 residues: CSASGTDRRADTQYF. CDR3 DNA sequence: TGCAGTGCTTCTGGGACAGACCGAAGAGCAGATACGCAGTATTTT.

This clonotype was observed many times. The chain employs TRBV7-2 and TRBJ2-2, with a tentative D call TRBD1 (5 bases). The V and J ends lost 5 bases and 9 bases respectively, with 13 bases between them. CDR3 length: 13 amino acids. CDR1 and CDR2 (germline): SGHTA, FQGNSA. CDR3 in DNA: TGTGCCAGCAGCGACCGACAGCTCAGGGAGCTGTTTTTT. Translated, it gives CASSDRQLRELFF.

This clonotype was recorded at least ten times. The chain couples TRBV20-1 to TRBJ1-1, with a possible D match to TRBD1 (6 bases). V lost 1 base to trimming and J lost 0 bases, with 15 bases between them. Germline CDR1 and CDR2: DFQATT and SNEGSKA (reference sequence). The CDR3 extends over 16 amino acids. The CDR3 DNA follows: TGCAGTGCTAGAGTTGGTAGGGGGATCATGAACACTGAAGCTTTCTTT. Its translation is CSARVGRGIMNTEAFF.

This clonotype has a count of ten or more. At one end, the junction sequence differs from germline, possibly due to a read error. V and J are TRBV7-7 and TRBJ2-1; 8 nucleotides agree with TRBD2. The germline CDR1 and CDR2 sequences are SSHAT and FNYEAQ (reference sequence). There are 15 residues in the CDR3. CDR3 nucleotide sequence: TGTGCTAGCAGTTCCGGGGGGGCCGGATACAATGAGCAGTTCTTC. Encoded protein: CASSSGGAGYNEQFF.

In its sample, this clonotype was seen a few times. The genes are TRBV29-1 and TRBJ1-1; 7 bases are shared with TRBD1. The trim removed 7 bases at V and 7 bases at J, leaving 12 bases unmatched. Looked up from germline, CDR1 is SQVTM and CDR2 is ANQGSEA. This CDR3 comprises 13 residues. This CDR3 reads CSEIGTVGHEAFF. For the CDR3, the DNA is TGCAGCGAGATCGGGACAGTAGGACATGAAGCTTTCTTT.

Many counts were recorded for this clonotype. The chain employs TRBV12-3 or TRBV12-4 and TRBJ1-5, with 8 bases matching TRBD1. This CDR3 has 18 residues. The ends lost 7 bases at V and 3 bases at J; junction bases unmatched: 17. The CDR3 reads CASTLGGGGQVVNQPQHF. The CDR3 DNA reads as TGTGCCAGCACCTTGGGGGGCGGGGGACAGGTGGTCAATCAGCCCCAGCATTTT.

In its sample, this clonotype was seen many times. This rearrangement joins TRBV5-4 to TRBJ2-5, with TRBD1 as a possible D gene (5 bases). Trimming removed 0 bases at V and 0 bases at J, with 15 bases between. Germline CDR1 SGHNT, CDR2 YYREEE (reference sequence). This CDR3 contains 17 residues. Here the CDR3 reads CASSLERQIPDQETQYF. Written as DNA, the CDR3 is TGTGCCAGCAGCTTGGAGAGACAGATCCCCGACCAAGAGACCCAGTACTTC.

This clonotype was seen ten or more times. The rearrangement links TRBV6-5 to TRBJ2-1; 12 bases line up with TRBD2. Germline V gene sequence: CDR1 MNHEY, CDR2 SVGAGI. This CDR3 comprises 17 residues. The J segment lost 4 bases and the V segment lost 0 bases, leaving 4 bases of the junction unmatched. The CDR3 reads CASSYSRTSGGYNEQFF. In DNA, the CDR3 is TGTGCCAGCAGTTACTCGAGAACTAGCGGGGGGTACAATGAGCAGTTCTTC.

The table lists this clonotype with many counts. The chain has TRBV12-3 or TRBV12-4 and TRBJ1-3, with D perhaps TRBD1 (5 bases). The CDR3 loop spans 14 amino acids. V was pared by 8 bases and J by 0 bases, with 11 bases between. CDR3 sequence (DNA): TGTGCCAGCCTTTTACAGGACTCTGGAAACACCATATATTTT. It is translated as CASLLQDSGNTIYF.

Many counts were recorded for this clonotype. This chain's CDR3 is CASSYSSGRGGNTEAFF. CDR3 DNA sequence: TGTGCCAGCAGTTACTCGTCTGGCAGGGGTGGGAACACTGAAGCTTTCTTT. This chain links TRBV6-6 with TRBJ1-1, with D perhaps matching TRBD1 (6 bases). Trimming stripped 0 bases from V and 1 base from J, with 15 bases between. Per the germline V gene, CDR1 is MNHNY and CDR2 is SVGAGI (reference sequence). The CDR3 covers 17 residues.

This clonotype was detected many times. V and J are TRBV5-1 and TRBJ2-5, with 11 positions matching TRBD1. The V and J ends lost 6 bases and 5 bases, in that order; junction bases with no gene match: 6. CDR3 length equals 14 residues. Germline CDR1 reads SGHRS; CDR2 reads YFSETQ. CDR3: CASTGQGVWETQYF. CDR3 nucleotide sequence: TGCGCCAGCACGGGACAGGGGGTTTGGGAGACCCAGTACTTC.

This clonotype was seen at least ten times. This chain links TRBV5-1 with TRBJ2-7; TRBD2 matches at 12 bases. The germline gives CDR1 SGHRS, CDR2 YFSETQ. The CDR3 consists of 15 residues. V was clipped by 5 bases and J by 2 bases; unmatched bases: 5. The CDR3, as DNA: TGCGCCAGCAGGGATCCTAGCGGGGGGGCCTACGAGCAGTACTTC. It codes for CASRDPSGGAYEQYF.

In this sample, this clonotype turned up many times. The gene calls are TRBV7-8 and TRBJ1-2; 8 nucleotides match TRBD1. Per germline, CDR1 SGHVS and CDR2 FQNEAQ. CDR3 length: 14 amino acids. V shed 4 bases and J 4 bases; nucleotides not matched to a gene: 5. This chain's CDR3 is CASSSIDRGYGYTF. CDR3 DNA sequence: TGTGCCAGCAGCTCCATAGACAGGGGCTATGGCTACACCTTC.

This clonotype was recorded at least ten times. V gene TRBV10-3 combines with J gene TRBJ2-5; 11 nucleotides align to TRBD1. The CDR3 is 16 amino acids. The germline CDR1 and CDR2 sequences are ENHRY and SYGVKD. Losses at the gene ends were 2 bases for V and 6 bases for J; bases not matched to a gene: 8. The CDR3 DNA reads as TGTGCCATCAGTGAGAATGGACAGGGGGCGAGGAAGACCCAGTACTTC. Its protein is CAISENGQGARKTQYF.

The rearrangement joins TRBV9 to TRBJ2-2; a weak D match, TRBD2 (6 bases). This CDR3 comprises 14 residues. V lost 0 bases and J 4 bases, leaving 7 bases between the germline ends. In germline, CDR1 is SGDLS, CDR2 YYNGEE. The chain's CDR3 is CASSVVGGTGELFF. For the CDR3, the DNA is TGTGCCAGCAGCGTAGTGGGAGGCACCGGGGAGCTGTTTTTT.

This clonotype was recorded many times. The gene calls are TRBV7-3 and TRBJ2-5; 9 bases match TRBD1. The CDR3 is 18 residues long. V lost 2 bases, J lost 1 base, and 11 bases stayed unmatched. Germline CDR1 is SGHTA and CDR2 is FQGTGA. CDR3 residues: CASSLGSGTGRAQETQYF. CDR3 DNA sequence: TGTGCCAGCAGCTTAGGATCCGGGACAGGGCGTGCCCAAGAGACCCAGTACTTC.

This clonotype was seen ten or more times. The chain has TRBV10-3 and TRBJ1-5; 9 nucleotides agree with TRBD1. V lost 3 bases to trimming and J lost 3 bases; unmatched junction nucleotides: 9. CDR1 and CDR2 (germline): ENHRY, SYGVKD. The CDR3 loop spans 17 amino acids. The CDR3: CAISDGFDRGNNQPQHF. CDR3 nucleotides: TGTGCCATCAGTGATGGGTTTGACAGGGGGAACAATCAGCCCCAGCATTTT.

This rearrangement joins TRBV10-3 to TRBJ2-3; 14 bases are shared with TRBD2. The CDR3 has 16 amino acids. The V and J ends lost 6 bases and 2 bases, in that order; junction bases with no gene match: 4. Germline V lookup: CDR1 ENHRY, CDR2 SYGVKD. Here the CDR3 DNA reads TGTGCCATCAGCTCGGGACTAGCGGGGGCCACAGATACGCAGTATTTT. As protein: CAISSGLAGATDTQYF.

This clonotype came up many times. Its ends do not fully match the called genes, so a read error is possible. The chain links TRBV10-3 to TRBJ2-1, with D possibly TRBD2 on 6 matching bases. CDR1 is ENHRY and CDR2 is SYGVKD in the germline V gene. CDR3 size: 14 residues. The CDR3 DNA reads as TGTGTCATCAGGCAGGGACTCCTCTACAATGAGCAGTTCTTC. Its translation: CVIRQGLLYNEQFF.

Ten or more counts support this clonotype. The chain links TRBV29-1 to TRBJ1-2; D is uncertain. CDR3 size: 12 residues. V lost 7 bases and J lost 4, with 13 bases in between. CDR1 and CDR2 from the germline V gene are SQVTM and ANQGSEA. The CDR3 reads CSASTVFYGYTF. In DNA form, the CDR3 reads TGCAGCGCGTCGACGGTATTCTATGGCTACACCTTC.

This clonotype occurred many times. This chain uses TRBV5-1 with TRBJ2-3, with D unresolved. The V end was cut by 0 bases, the J end by 2 bases, with 13 bases between. The CDR3 consists of 16 residues. The germline CDR1 and CDR2 sequences are SGHRS and YFSETQ. The CDR3 region is CASSLGVTQNTDTQYF. CDR3 DNA sequence: TGCGCCAGCAGCTTGGGGGTGACTCAGAACACAGATACGCAGTATTTT.

This clonotype came up many times. The V gene is TRBV7-8, the J gene TRBJ1-1; 8 nucleotides align to TRBD1. This CDR3 is built from 17 residues. Unmatched junction bases numbered 12, after V lost 5 bases and J lost 1 base. The V gene's germline CDR1 is SGHVS and CDR2 FQNEAQ. The CDR3 nucleotides read TGTGCCAGCAGCCAAACAGGGGGTAAACTGGGGAACACTGAAGCTTTCTTT. Its translation: CASSQTGGKLGNTEAFF.

This clonotype was recorded many times. J is TRBJ2-7 and V is TRBV29-1, with 7 bases fitting TRBD1. Trimming at V came to 4 bases and at J to 6 bases, leaving 3 bases not matched to a gene. This CDR3 contains 11 residues. The germline CDR1 and CDR2 sequences are SQVTM and ANQGSEA. The CDR3 reads CSVVSGGEQYF. The DNA of the CDR3 is TGCAGCGTTGTGTCAGGGGGCGAGCAGTACTTC.

This clonotype was observed many times. The J gene is TRBJ2-3, the V gene TRBV7-3; D may be TRBD1 (5 bases). CDR1 is SGHTA and CDR2 is FQGTGA in the germline V gene. The V gene lost 3 bases and the J gene lost 7 bases, with 11 bases spanning the gap. The CDR3 contains 13 residues. The CDR3 DNA reads TGTGCCAGCAGCTTTGATAGGGGATATACGCAGTATTTT. This gives the protein CASSFDRGYTQYF.

J is TRBJ1-6 and V is TRBV20-1, with D possibly TRBD1 on 5 matching bases. The CDR3 runs 14 residues. V was shortened by 0 bases and J by 17 bases, with 20 bases between the two germline ends. The germline V gene encodes CDR1 DFQATT and CDR2 SNEGSKA (reference sequence). CDR3 protein: CSARDRGGDSPFHF. The CDR3 DNA follows: TGCAGTGCTAGAGATCGGGGGGGAGATTCGCCCTTCCACTTT.